The clone carrying this T cell receptor beta chain was seen a handful of times. The antigen is not known. This CDR3 comprises 16 residues. Per the germline V gene, CDR1 is SGHTA and CDR2 is FQGTGA. V lost 2 bases to trimming and J lost 4 bases; unmatched junction nucleotides: 5. It was through 5'RACE template switching that TCR cDNA was made, with a universal primer site and UMIs added. TCRdb called the 5' RACE reads again in MiXCR, with one record for every CDR3 protein. The table lists hundreds of thousands of distinct CDR3 sequences, 8% to 10% of them singletons. The source of the sample is a study of T cells after yellow fever vaccination. Study details: Fractions of limited cellularity were prepared by means of SMART-Seq v4 Ultra Low Input. Study-level findings and limits: Once the booster was given, most primary-vaccination clones reappeared, at just under 98% for CD4 and more than 85% for CD8. A minor fraction of clonotypes spanned both CD4 and CD8 compartments.

The sequence was collected from a man aged 18 to 30 who received the YFV17D yellow fever vaccine. Sequencing was performed on PBMCs, taken on the day of the first yellow fever vaccination. V gene TRBV7-3 combines with J gene TRBJ2-2; 9 nucleotides line up with TRBD2. This CDR3 reads CASSLVGAGGTGELFF. The DNA of the CDR3 is TGTGCCAGCAGCTTAGTAGGAGCGGGGGGCACCGGGGAGCTGTTTTTT.